This TCR beta chain comes out of a study of blood T cells in healthy people across ages. With V trimmed by 5 bases and J by 3 bases, 17 bases remained unmatched. There are 18 residues in the CDR3. Germline V gene sequence: CDR1 SEHNR, CDR2 FQNEAQ (reference sequence). Next came a second PCR, run for about 6 to 11 cycles, which used a sample-barcoded 5' primer along with a J-beta primer mix. MiXCR, run by TCRdb on the 5' RACE reads, gives a single entry per CDR3 protein. Of 1 million to 1.2 million distinct CDR3 sequences listed, around two fifths are singletons. This clonotype was sampled from a man in his late teens or twenties in good health. The sequencing input was blood. The chain couples TRBV7-9 to TRBJ2-5; TRBD1 matches at 8 bases. Here the CDR3 reads CASSPPLRVQGAEETQYF. The CDR3 coding sequence is TGTGCCAGCAGCCCCCCTCTCAGGGTCCAGGGGGCCGAAGAGACCCAGTACTTC.